This section outlines one T cell receptor (beta chain) sequence together with its context. Its antigen is unknown. Trimming took 5 bases from V and 6 from J, leaving 15 bases between them. From germline, CDR1 is SGHNT and CDR2 YENEEA. The CDR3 is made up of 14 amino acids. This was a survey-level run. TCRdb's copy holds only in-frame clones and misses some; the assay was immunoSEQ multiplex PCR. The repertoire holds tens of thousands of clones, with 80% to 85% as singletons. These data belong to a study of STAT5B mutations in CD4+ large granular lymphocyte leukemia. Study-wide points: TRBV06-family usage was enriched in top patient clones (8/27) versus controls (2/35).

Input material: CD4+ T cells from blood buffy coats. The rearrangement uses TRBV11-3 and TRBJ2-3; D may be TRBD2 (7 bases). The receptor was derived from a human donor in good health. The chain's CDR3 is CASSPHGGADTQYF. CDR3 DNA sequence: TGTGCCAGCAGCCCACATGGGGGGGCTGATACGCAGTATTTT. The whole variable domain, remainder taken from reference TRBV11-3 and TRBJ2-3, is EAGVVQSPRYKIIEKKQPVAFWCNPISGHNTLYWYLQNLGQGPELLIRYENEEAVDDSQLPKDRFSAERLKGVDSTLKIQPAELGDSAVYLCASSPHGGADTQYFGPGTRLTVL.